This TCR beta chain was retrieved from a study of T cell repertoires in cytomegalovirus infection. The table lists this clonotype with a few counts. Its antigen is unidentified. There are 13 residues in the CDR3. Trimming left V 5 bases short and J 3 bases short, with 11 bases between. Germline V gene sequence: CDR1 SGHAT, CDR2 FQDESV (reference sequence). TCRdb analysed the reads with MiXCR anew, one entry per CDR3 protein. The table has approximately 160,000 distinct CDR3 sequences, under 20% seen once. Regarding the study as a whole: CMV carriers with the relevant HLA were identified by cumulative public TCR beta family frequency.

The TCR originated in a human donor in good health (CMV status not recorded). Some clones in this sample may be carry-over from other donors' samples. Sequencing used CD8+ T cells from PBMCs. The genes are TRBV11-1 and TRBJ2-7; TRBD1 is a possible D gene (6 bases). The CDR3 spells CASSRAGDYEQYF. Here the CDR3 DNA reads TGTGCCAGCAGCCGGGCAGGGGACTACGAGCAGTACTTC.